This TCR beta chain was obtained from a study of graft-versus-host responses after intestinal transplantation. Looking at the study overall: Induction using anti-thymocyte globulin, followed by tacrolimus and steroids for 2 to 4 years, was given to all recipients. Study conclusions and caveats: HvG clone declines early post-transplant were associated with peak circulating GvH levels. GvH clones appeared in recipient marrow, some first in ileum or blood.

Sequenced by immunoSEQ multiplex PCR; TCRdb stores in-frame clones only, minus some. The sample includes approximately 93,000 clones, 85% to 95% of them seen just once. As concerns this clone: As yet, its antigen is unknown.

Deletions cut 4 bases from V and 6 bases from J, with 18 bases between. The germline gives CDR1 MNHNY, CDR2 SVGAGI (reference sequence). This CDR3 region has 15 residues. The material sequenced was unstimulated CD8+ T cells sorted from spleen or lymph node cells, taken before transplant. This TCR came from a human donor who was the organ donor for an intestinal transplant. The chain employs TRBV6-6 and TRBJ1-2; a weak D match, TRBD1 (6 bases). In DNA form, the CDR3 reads TGTGCCAGCAGTTTGGGGGCGCGGGTTGGAGATGGCTACACCTTC. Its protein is CASSLGARVGDGYTF.